Shown below are 22 T cell receptor beta chains from a single sample sequenced in a study of CD8+ T cells in alopecia areata. Reverse transcribed after extraction, RNA yielded cDNA as the sequencing template. The table came from immunoSEQ multiplex PCR; TCRdb's copy has only in-frame clones and leaves some out. The data contain 150,000 or so clones, approximately 50% of them singletons. The sample taken for sequencing was CD4+ T cells sorted from blood. These receptors came from a human donor with alopecia areata.

There are a few counts of this clone. The chain recombines TRBV6-6 with TRBJ2-1; D is uncertain. The CDR3 has 10 amino acids. Trimming stripped 5 bases from V and 15 bases from J, with 11 bases between. The germline V gene has CDR1 MNHNY and CDR2 SVGAGI (reference sequence). In DNA, the CDR3 is TGTGCCAGCAGTAGTGAAAAGTGGTTCTTC. This sequence encodes CASSSEKWFF.

This clone was counted between two and nine times. V gene TRBV12-5 combines with J gene TRBJ2-7, with unresolved D. V lost 5 bases and J lost 2, with 4 bases in between. The CDR3 covers 11 residues. Germline V lookup: CDR1 LGHNT, CDR2 FRNRAP. For the CDR3, the DNA is TGTGCTAGTGGTAACCCCTACGAGCAGTACTTC. This codes for CASGNPYEQYF.

This chain uses TRBV7-8 with TRBJ2-7, with D possibly TRBD2 on 6 matching bases. Germline CDR1 and CDR2: SGHVS and FQNEAQ. CDR3 size: 13 residues. Trimming stripped 3 bases from V and 12 bases from J, with 18 bases between. The chain's CDR3 is CASSFDLASGPYF. The CDR3 DNA reads TGTGCCAGCAGCTTCGACCTAGCGTCGGGACCGTACTTC.

The rearrangement links TRBV27 to TRBJ1-5; perhaps TRBD1 as D (6 bases). CDR1 MNHEY and CDR2 SMNVEV come from the germline V gene (reference sequence). The CDR3 sequence is 13 residues long. Trimming cost V 5 bases and J 7 bases, with 12 bases left between them. CDR3 region: CASSTRGGQPQHF. DNA of the CDR3: TGTGCCAGCAGTACCAGGGGCGGCCAGCCCCAGCATTTT.

V usage is TRBV28 and J usage is TRBJ2-7; D remains ambiguous. V was shortened by 8 bases and J by 3 bases, with 11 bases between the two germline ends. This CDR3 spans 12 amino acids. The germline V gene encodes CDR1 MDHEN and CDR2 SYDVKM. The CDR3 DNA follows: TGTGCCAGCGCGCTTAAGGGCTACGAGCAGTACTTC. Encoded protein: CASALKGYEQYF.

A single count supports this clone. This chain joins TRBV29-1 and TRBJ1-1; D is unclear. V lost 2 bases and J 7 bases, leaving 2 bases between the germline ends. The CDR3 has 9 amino acids. CDR1 and CDR2 (germline): SQVTM, ANQGSEA. CDR3: CSVEFEAFF. The CDR3 nucleotides are TGCAGCGTTGAATTTGAAGCTTTCTTT.

The J gene is TRBJ2-7, the V gene TRBV10-3; 8 bases map to TRBD1. This CDR3 has 13 amino acids. Trimming at V came to 8 bases and at J to 2 bases, leaving 5 bases not matched to a gene. The germline V gene has CDR1 ENHRY and CDR2 SYGVKD. The CDR3 sequence is CAIRGQGPYEQYF. Here the CDR3 DNA reads TGTGCCATCCGAGGACAGGGACCCTACGAGCAGTACTTC.

The chain carries TRBV13 and TRBJ2-3, with D tentatively TRBD2 (6 bases). CDR1 and CDR2 from the germline V gene are PRHDT and FYEKMQ (reference sequence). The germline V and J ends were trimmed by 0 bases and 0 bases, with 13 bases remaining between them. CDR3 length: 17 amino acids. The CDR3 here is CASSLGMRRGSTDTQYF. DNA of the CDR3: TGTGCCAGCAGCTTAGGCATGCGGCGGGGAAGCACAGATACGCAGTATTTT.

This clone was seen a handful of times. The gene calls are TRBV27 and TRBJ2-3; no clear D. CDR3 length: 13 residues. The germline V gene encodes CDR1 MNHEY and CDR2 SMNVEV (reference sequence). The V and J ends lost 7 bases and 0 bases respectively, with 8 bases between them. In nucleotides, the CDR3 is TGTGCCAGCATGGCTTGGAGCACAGATACGCAGTATTTT. Protein: CASMAWSTDTQYF.

V and J are TRBV6-5 and TRBJ2-7, with D uncertain. V was shortened by 6 bases and J by 0 bases, with 15 bases between the two germline ends. The CDR3 length is 15 residues. Germline V gene sequence: CDR1 MNHEY, CDR2 SVGAGI. The chain's CDR3 is CASRALGGSSYEQYF. DNA for the CDR3: TGTGCCAGCAGAGCTTTGGGCGGAAGCTCCTACGAGCAGTACTTC.

This clone was seen a few times. Other nucleotide sequences from this sample produce the same CDR3. The V and J genes are TRBV5-1 and TRBJ1-1, with unresolved D. Germline CDR1 SGHRS, CDR2 YFSETQ. The CDR3 runs 12 residues. Trimming left V 0 bases short and J 5 bases short, with 5 bases between. CDR3 amino acids: CASSLVGTEAFF. CDR3 nucleotides: TGCGCCAGCAGCTTGGTGGGGACTGAAGCTTTCTTT.

The rearrangement joins TRBV19 to TRBJ2-1, with D uncertain. Germline V CDR1 and CDR2: LNHDA, SQIVND (reference sequence). The CDR3 is 11 amino acids. Trimming cost V 7 bases and J 5 bases, with 6 bases left between them. CDR3 DNA: TGTGCCAGTATGGCAAACAATGAGCAGTTCTTC. It yields the protein CASMANNEQFF.

Turning to this clone: At the DNA level, this CDR3 is encoded by other sequences in the same sample as well. Here the CDR3 DNA reads TGTGCCAGCAGCGTAGCTAGCGGGAGCTACGAGCAGTACTTC. Amino acid sequence: CASSVASGSYEQYF. The rearrangement links TRBV9 to TRBJ2-7; 10 nucleotides match TRBD2. After removal of 0 bases from V and 3 bases from J, the junction contained 0 bases not matched to a gene. This CDR3 is built from 14 residues. The germline gives CDR1 SGDLS, CDR2 YYNGEE.

The table lists this clone with a few counts. The rearrangement links TRBV10-3 to TRBJ1-3, with D hard to call. The ends were cut back, 11 bases at V and 16 bases at J, with 21 bases in the middle. The V gene's germline CDR1 is ENHRY and CDR2 SYGVKD. CDR3 length equals 11 residues. The DNA of the CDR3 is TGTGCCGTTGGAGGCAGCGGGTCGTGGTATTTT. Its protein product is CAVGGSGSWYF.

The chain has TRBV25-1 and TRBJ2-7; 9 bases map to TRBD2. V was pared by 8 bases and J by 5 bases, with 7 bases of the junction left unmatched. CDR3 length equals 13 residues. The germline V gene encodes CDR1 MGHDK and CDR2 SYGVNS. CDR3 residues: CASGHSGSHEQYF. CDR3 sequence (DNA): TGTGCCAGCGGACATAGCGGGAGTCACGAGCAGTACTTC.

At least ten counts were recorded for this clone. This chain joins TRBV19 and TRBJ2-1; TRBD1 agrees at 8 bases. J lost 9 bases, V lost 4 bases, and 8 bases had no gene match. The length of the CDR3 is 14 residues. The germline V gene has CDR1 LNHDA and CDR2 SQIVND (reference sequence). The CDR3 sequence is CASSNQDREGEQFF. The CDR3 DNA reads TGTGCCAGTAGTAACCAGGACAGGGAAGGTGAGCAGTTCTTC.

The chain has TRBV11-2 and TRBJ2-3; TRBD2 matches at 13 bases. Germline lookup yields CDR1 SGHAT and CDR2 FQNNGV. With V trimmed by 5 bases and J by 2 bases, 4 bases remained unmatched. This CDR3 has 16 amino acids. CDR3 residues: CASSPGTSGTTDTQYF. DNA of the CDR3: TGTGCCAGCAGCCCCGGGACTAGCGGGACCACAGATACGCAGTATTTT.

Note on this clone: Compared with germline, one end of the junction differs, possibly owing to a read error. This chain links TRBV9 with TRBJ2-1; tentatively, D is TRBD1 (5 bases). The CDR3 sequence is 13 residues long. Germline loops: CDR1 SGDLS, CDR2 YYNGEE. The chain's CDR3 is CASSVGHYYEQFF. The CDR3 bases are TGTGCCAGCAGCGTCGGACACTACTATGAGCAGTTCTTC. The whole variable domain, remainder taken from reference TRBV9 and TRBJ2-1, is DSGVTQTPKHLITATGQRVTLRCSPRSGDLSVYWYQQSLDQGLQFLIQYYNGEERAKGNILERFSAQQFPDLHSELNLSSLELGDSALYFCASSVGHYYEQFFGPGTRLTVL.

This chain joins TRBV7-2 and TRBJ2-7; D remains unclear. V lost 1 base, J lost 2 bases, and 12 bases lay in between. The CDR3 loop spans 15 amino acids. Looked up from germline, CDR1 is SGHTA and CDR2 is FQGNSA. This CDR3 is CASSLDISAPYEQYF. CDR3 DNA: TGTGCCAGCAGCTTAGACATATCGGCCCCCTACGAGCAGTACTTC.

The chain employs TRBV28 and TRBJ2-5, with TRBD1 as a possible D gene (6 bases). Germline V CDR1 and CDR2: MDHEN, SYDVKM. The V and J ends lost 4 bases and 1 base respectively, with 7 bases between them. The CDR3 consists of 13 residues. The CDR3 nucleotides read TGTGCCAGCAGTTGGACAGCCCAAGAGACCCAGTACTTC. Amino acid sequence: CASSWTAQETQYF.

Here the CDR3 reads CASTDVETQYF. The CDR3 nucleotides are TGTGCCAGCACCGATGTCGAGACCCAGTACTTC. This sequence joins TRBV2 and TRBJ2-5; D ambiguous. The germline CDR1 and CDR2 sequences are SNHLY and FYNNEI. CDR3 length equals 11 residues. Trimming took 7 bases from V and 5 from J, leaving 8 bases between them. The variable domain in full, with the rest retrieved from reference TRBV2 and TRBJ2-5, is EPEVTQTPSHQVTQMGQEVILRCVPISNHLYFYWYRQILGQKVEFLVSFYNNEISEKSEIFDDQFSVERPDGSNFTLKIRSTKLEDSAMYFCASTDVETQYFGPGTRLLVL.

This clone has more than one count but fewer than ten. This chain connects TRBV30 to TRBJ1-2; 7 bases agree with TRBD1. CDR1 and CDR2 (germline): GTSNPN, SVGIG (reference sequence). The length of the CDR3 is 14 residues. Trimming took 3 bases from V and 0 from J; bases not matched to a gene: 4. The DNA for the CDR3 is TGTGCCTGGAGGGACAGGTACCCTAACTATGGCTACACCTTC. It codes for CAWRDRYPNYGYTF.